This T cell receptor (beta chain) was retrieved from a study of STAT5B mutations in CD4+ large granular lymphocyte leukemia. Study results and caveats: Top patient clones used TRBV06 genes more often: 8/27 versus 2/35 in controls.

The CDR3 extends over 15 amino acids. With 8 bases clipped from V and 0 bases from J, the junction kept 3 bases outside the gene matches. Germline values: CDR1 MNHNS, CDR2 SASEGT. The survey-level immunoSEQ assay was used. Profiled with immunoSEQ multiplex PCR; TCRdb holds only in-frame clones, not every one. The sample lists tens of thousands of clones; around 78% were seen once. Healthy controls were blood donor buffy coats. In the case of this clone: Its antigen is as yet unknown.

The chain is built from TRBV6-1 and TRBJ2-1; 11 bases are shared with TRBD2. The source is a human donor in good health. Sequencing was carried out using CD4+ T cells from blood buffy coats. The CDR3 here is CASETSGASYNEQFF. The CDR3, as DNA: TGTGCCAGCGAGACTAGCGGGGCCTCCTACAATGAGCAGTTCTTC.